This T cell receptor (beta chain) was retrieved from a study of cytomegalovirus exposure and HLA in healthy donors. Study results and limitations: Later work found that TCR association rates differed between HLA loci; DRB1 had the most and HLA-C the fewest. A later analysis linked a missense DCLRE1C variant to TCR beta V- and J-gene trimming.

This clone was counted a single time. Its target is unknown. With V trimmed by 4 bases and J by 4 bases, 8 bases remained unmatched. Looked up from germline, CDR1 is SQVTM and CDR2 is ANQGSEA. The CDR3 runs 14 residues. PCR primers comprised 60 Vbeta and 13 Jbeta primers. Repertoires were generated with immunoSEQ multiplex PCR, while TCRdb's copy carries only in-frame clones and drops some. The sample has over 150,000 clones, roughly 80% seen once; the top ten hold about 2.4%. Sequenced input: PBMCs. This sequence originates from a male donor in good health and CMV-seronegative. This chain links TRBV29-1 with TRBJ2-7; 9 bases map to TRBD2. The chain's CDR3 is CSVAKASGRYEQYF. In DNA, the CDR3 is TGCAGCGTTGCTAAGGCCAGCGGGAGGTACGAGCAGTACTTC.